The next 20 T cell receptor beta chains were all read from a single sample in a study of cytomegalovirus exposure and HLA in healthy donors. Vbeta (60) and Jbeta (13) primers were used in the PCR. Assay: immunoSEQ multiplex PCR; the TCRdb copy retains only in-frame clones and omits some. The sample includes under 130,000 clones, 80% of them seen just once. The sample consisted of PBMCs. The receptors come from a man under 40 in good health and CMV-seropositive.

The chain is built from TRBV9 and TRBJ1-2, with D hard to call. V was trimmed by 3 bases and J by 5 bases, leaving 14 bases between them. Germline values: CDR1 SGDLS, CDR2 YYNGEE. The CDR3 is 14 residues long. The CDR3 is CASSASSVRYGYTF. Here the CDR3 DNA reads TGTGCCAGCAGCGCGTCTAGTGTAAGATATGGCTACACCTTC.

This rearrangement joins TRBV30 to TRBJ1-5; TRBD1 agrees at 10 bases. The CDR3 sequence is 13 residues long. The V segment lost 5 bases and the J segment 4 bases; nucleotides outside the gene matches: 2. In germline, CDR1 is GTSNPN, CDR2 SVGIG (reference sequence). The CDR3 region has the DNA TGTGCCTGGTGGACAGGGGGGAATCAGCCCCAGCATTTT. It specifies CAWWTGGNQPQHF. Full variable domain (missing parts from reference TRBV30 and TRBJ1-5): SQTIHQWPATLVQPVGSPLSLECTVEGTSNPNLYWYRQAAGRGLQLLFYSVGIGQISSEVPQNLSASRPQDRQFILSSKKLLLSDSGFYLCAWWTGGNQPQHFGDGTRLSIL.

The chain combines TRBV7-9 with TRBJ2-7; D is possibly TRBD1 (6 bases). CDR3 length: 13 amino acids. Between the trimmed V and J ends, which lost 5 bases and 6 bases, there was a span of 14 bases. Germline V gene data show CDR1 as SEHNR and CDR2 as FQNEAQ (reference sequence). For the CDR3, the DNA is TGTGCCAGCAGCCCTAAGTCAGGGGTCGAGCAGTACTTC. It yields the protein CASSPKSGVEQYF.

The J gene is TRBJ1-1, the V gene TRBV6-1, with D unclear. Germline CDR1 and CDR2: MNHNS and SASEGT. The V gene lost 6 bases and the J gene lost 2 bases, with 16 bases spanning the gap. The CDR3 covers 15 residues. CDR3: CASSARRDFNTEAFF. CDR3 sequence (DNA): TGTGCCAGCAGCGCTCGTCGAGACTTCAACACTGAAGCTTTCTTT.

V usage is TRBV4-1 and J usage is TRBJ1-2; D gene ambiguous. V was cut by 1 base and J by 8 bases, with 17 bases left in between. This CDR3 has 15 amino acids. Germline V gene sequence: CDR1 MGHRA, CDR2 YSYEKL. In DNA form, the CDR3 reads TGCGCCAGCAGCCAAGGGATGCAGGTCGGTCTGGGCTACACCTTC. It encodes CASSQGMQVGLGYTF.

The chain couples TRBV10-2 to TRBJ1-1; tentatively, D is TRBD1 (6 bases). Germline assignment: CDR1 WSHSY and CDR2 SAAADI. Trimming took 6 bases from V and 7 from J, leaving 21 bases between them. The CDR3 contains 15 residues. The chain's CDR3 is CASRTRETGGIEAFF. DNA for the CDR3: TGCGCCAGCAGGACGAGGGAGACAGGAGGAATTGAAGCTTTCTTT.

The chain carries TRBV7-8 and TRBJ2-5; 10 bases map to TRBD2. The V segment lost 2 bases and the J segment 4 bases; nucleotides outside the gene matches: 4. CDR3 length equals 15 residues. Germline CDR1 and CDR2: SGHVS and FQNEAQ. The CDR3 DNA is TGTGCCAGCAGCTTACAGCGGGGGGGCTCAGAGACCCAGTACTTC. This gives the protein CASSLQRGGSETQYF.

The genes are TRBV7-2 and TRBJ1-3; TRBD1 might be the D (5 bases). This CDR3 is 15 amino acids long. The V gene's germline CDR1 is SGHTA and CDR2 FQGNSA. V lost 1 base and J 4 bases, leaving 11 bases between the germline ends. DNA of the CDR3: TGTGCCAGCAGCTTAGTCTCAGGGCCCGGAAACACCATATATTTT. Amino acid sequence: CASSLVSGPGNTIYF.

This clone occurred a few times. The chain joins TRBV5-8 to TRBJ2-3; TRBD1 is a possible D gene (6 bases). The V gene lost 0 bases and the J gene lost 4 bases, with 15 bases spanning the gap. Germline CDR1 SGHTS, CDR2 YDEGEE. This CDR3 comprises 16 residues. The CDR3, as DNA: TGTGCCAGCAGCTTGGGACAGGCCGGTAGGGCAGATACGCAGTATTTT. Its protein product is CASSLGQAGRADTQYF.

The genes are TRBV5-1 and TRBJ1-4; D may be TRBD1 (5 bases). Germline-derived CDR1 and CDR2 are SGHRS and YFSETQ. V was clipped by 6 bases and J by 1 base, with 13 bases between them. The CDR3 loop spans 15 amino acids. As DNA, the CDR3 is TGCGCCAGCAATACCCGGGGGGGAACTAATGAAAAACTGTTTTTT. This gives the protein CASNTRGGTNEKLFF.

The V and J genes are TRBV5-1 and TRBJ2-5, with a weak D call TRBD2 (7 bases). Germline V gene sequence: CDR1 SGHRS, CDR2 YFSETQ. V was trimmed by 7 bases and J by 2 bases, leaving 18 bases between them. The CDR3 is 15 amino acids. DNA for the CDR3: TGCGCCAGCGAGGGGGGAGCCGGGGGGCAAGAGACCCAGTACTTC. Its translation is CASEGGAGGQETQYF.

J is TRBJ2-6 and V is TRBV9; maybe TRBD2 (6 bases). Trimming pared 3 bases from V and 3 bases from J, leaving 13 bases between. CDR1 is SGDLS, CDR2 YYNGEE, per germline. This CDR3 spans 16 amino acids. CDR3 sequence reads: CASSGGAGYGANVLTF. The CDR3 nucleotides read TGTGCCAGCAGCGGAGGGGCGGGGTATGGGGCCAACGTCCTGACTTTC.

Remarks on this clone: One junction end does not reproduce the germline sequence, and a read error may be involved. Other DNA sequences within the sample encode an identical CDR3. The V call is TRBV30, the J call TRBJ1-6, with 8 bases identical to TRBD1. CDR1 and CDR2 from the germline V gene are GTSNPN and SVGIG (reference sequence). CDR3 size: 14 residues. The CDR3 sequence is CAWTPGGLNSPLHF. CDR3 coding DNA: TGTGCCTGGACCCCAGGGGGCCTTAATTCCCCCCTCCACTTT.

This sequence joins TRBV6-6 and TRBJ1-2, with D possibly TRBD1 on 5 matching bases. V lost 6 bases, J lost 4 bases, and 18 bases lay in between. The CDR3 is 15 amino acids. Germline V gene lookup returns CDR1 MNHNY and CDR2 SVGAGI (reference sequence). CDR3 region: CASRPSRGAPYGYTF. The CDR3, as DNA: TGTGCCAGCAGACCCTCGCGGGGCGCGCCCTATGGCTACACCTTC.

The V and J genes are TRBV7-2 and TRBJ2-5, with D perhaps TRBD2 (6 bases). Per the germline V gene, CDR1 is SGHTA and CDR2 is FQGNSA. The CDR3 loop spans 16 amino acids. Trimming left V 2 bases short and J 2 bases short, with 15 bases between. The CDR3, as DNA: TGTGCCAGCAGCTTAACTTTGCGGGGACCACAAGAGACCCAGTACTTC. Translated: CASSLTLRGPQETQYF.

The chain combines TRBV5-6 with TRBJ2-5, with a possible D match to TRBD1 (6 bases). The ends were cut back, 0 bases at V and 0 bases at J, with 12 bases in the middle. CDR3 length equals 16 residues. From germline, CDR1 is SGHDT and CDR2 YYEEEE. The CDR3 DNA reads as TGTGCCAGCAGCTTGGTGTGGGACAAGTACCAAGAGACCCAGTACTTC. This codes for CASSLVWDKYQETQYF.

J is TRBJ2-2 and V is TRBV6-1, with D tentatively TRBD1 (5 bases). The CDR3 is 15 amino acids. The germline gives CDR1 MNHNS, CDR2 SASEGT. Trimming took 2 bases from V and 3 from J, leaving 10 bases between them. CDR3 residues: CASSETQVDTGELFF. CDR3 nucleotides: TGTGCCAGCAGTGAAACACAGGTTGACACCGGGGAGCTGTTTTTT.

The CDR3 nucleotides read TGTGCCAGCAGCTTAAGACGGGACAGGGCCGGCGGCTACACCTTC. Protein: CASSLRRDRAGGYTF. The V gene is TRBV7-6, the J gene TRBJ1-2, with TRBD1 identical over 9 bases. Germline V gene data show CDR1 as SGHVS and CDR2 as FNYEAQ. The CDR3 sequence is 15 residues long. The trim removed 2 bases at V and 8 bases at J, leaving 9 bases unmatched.

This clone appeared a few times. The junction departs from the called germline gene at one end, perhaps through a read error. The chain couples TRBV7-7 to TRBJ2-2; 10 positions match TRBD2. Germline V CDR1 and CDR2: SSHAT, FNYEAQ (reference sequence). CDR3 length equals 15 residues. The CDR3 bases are TGTGCTAGCAGCCGTACTAGCGGGGCCACCGGGGAGCTGTTTTTT. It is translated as CASSRTSGATGELFF.

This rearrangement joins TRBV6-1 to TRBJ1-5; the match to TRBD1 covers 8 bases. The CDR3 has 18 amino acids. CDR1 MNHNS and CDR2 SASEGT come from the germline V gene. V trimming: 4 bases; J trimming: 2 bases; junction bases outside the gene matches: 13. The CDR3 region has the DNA TGTGCCAGCAGTGCAACGCTCAGGACAGGGCCTGGCAATCAGCCCCAGCATTTT. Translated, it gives CASSATLRTGPGNQPQHF.